The following is a T cell receptor (beta chain) sequence with its context. The antigen this receptor binds is unknown. Base qualities are missing; no much larger clone stands one base away. The sample belongs to a study of post-analysis software for immune sequencing data (dated by TCRdb to the mid-2010s). About the study as a whole: Recorded disease courses included relapsing-remitting, secondary progressive and progressive-relapsing multiple sclerosis, with some patients lacking subtype annotation. The multiple sclerosis patient repertoires were compared with about a dozen previously published healthy control repertoires from donors aged about 6 to 26 years. A subset of samples was prepared in parallel using single-end sample barcoding, then pooled and co-amplified after Illumina adapter ligation.

Findings and caveats that apply to the study as a whole: The control group was slightly older than the multiple sclerosis patient group. Roughly 5 TRBV segments, including TRBV5-6, TRBV5-1 and TRBV20-1, were significantly more frequent in patients than controls. When samples were clustered directly using the F measure, samples prepared in the same batch co-clustered strongly, which prompted a batch-effect correction. Compared with controls, multiple sclerosis patients had significantly lower normalized Chao1 diversity, a finding suggesting substantial peripheral T-cell clonal expansion.

The CDR3 spans 14 residues, from the cysteine through the phenylalanine. Of the read, only the CDR3 DNA is kept; its 42 bases are in frame from base 1. CDR1 and CDR2, per the germline V gene, are SGHRS and YFSETQ. Trimming takes 4 bases from V and 3 bases from J, and the germline ends sit 10 bases apart. Library preparation was by PCR. Sequencing was performed on an Illumina HiSeq 2500. To reduce PCR and sequencing biases, unique molecular identifiers were built into the TCR beta cDNA libraries. Approximately 500,000 cDNA molecules were obtained per 1 to 10 million input T cells, so each molecule approximated one T cell. The same protocol used for the earlier healthy control dataset was applied to prepare and sequence the patient libraries. Within a given batch, samples were prepared together, multiplexed and sequenced on the same HiSeq lane. As for the authors' bioinformatics: MIGEC handled the raw barcoded reads, throwing out single-read molecular identifier groups before consensus assembly and CDR3 extraction. Clonotype tables were post-analysed with VDJtools, normalizing diversity by down-sampling all datasets to the smallest sample size. Repertoire overlap clustering matched CDR3 amino acid but not nucleotide sequences to correct batch-related cross-sample contamination. TCRdb took the public reads, trimmed them with fastp at Q25, ran MiXCR for clone calling and kept in-frame beta chains. Each CDR3 protein gets just one entry, which takes the most common genes and DNA from the rows behind it. The V and J calls reflect TCRdb's pipeline rather than the authors' work. For this sample the table gives roughly 600,000 distinct CDR3 sequences, of which about 40% were detected only once. More than 1.5% of the sample rests with the top ten.

To demonstrate the VDJtools post-analysis software, TCR beta repertoires were profiled from the peripheral blood of some 12 young patients with multiple sclerosis. The patients with multiple sclerosis were children and adolescents between 6 and 15 years of age. Input material: blood. Rearrangement joined TRBV5-1 to TRBJ1-4; no confident D gene assignment can be made. This receptor was obtained from a girl aged 10 to 17 with multiple sclerosis. For the CDR3, the sequence is CASSGGNPNEKLFF. The nucleotides read TGCGCCAGCAGCGGAGGAAACCCTAATGAAAAACTGTTTTTT.